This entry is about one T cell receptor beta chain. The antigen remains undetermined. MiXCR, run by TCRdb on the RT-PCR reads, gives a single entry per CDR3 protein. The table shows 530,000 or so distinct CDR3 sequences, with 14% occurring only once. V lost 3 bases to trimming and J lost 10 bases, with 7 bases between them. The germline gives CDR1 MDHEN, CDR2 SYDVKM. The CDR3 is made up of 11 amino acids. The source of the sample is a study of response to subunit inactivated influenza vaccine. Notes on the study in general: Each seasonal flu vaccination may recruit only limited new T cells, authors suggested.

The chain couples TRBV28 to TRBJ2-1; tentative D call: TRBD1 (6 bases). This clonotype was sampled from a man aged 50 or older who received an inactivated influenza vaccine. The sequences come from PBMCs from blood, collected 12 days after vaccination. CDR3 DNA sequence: TGTGCCAGCAGTTTTGGGACAGAGCAGTTCTTC. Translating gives CASSFGTEQFF.